The present T cell receptor (beta chain) was sequenced within a study of tumor-infiltrating lymphocytes in primary liver carcinoma. Study-wide context: Tumors, staged T1-T3 N0M0, spanned about 4 to 10 cm.

The CDR3 is 13 residues long. The germline V gene encodes CDR1 MNHEY and CDR2 SVGAGI. V lost 7 bases, J lost 4 bases, and 10 bases lay in between. This clonotype was observed many times. With 500 ng total RNA as template and a constant-region primer, TCR beta cDNA was made. Employing slightly modified ARM-PCR, three nested multiplex PCR rounds were run, and these gave rise to the TCR beta libraries. The two initial PCR rounds, nine to eleven cycles each, used TRBV1-TRBV30 forward and C-beta reverse primers. TCRdb reprocessed the multiplex PCR reads via MiXCR and lists one record per CDR3 protein. The table shows nearly 200,000 distinct CDR3 sequences, with 65% occurring only once. RNA was extracted from whole blood without cell sorting, alongside germline DNA. Before surgery, about 4 milliliters of EDTA blood were taken.

The specimen sequenced was peripheral blood. This sequence joins TRBV6-5 and TRBJ2-2; D is possibly TRBD1 or TRBD2 (5 bases each). The sequence came from a woman aged 60-75 years with primary liver carcinoma and hepatitis B virus infection. The CDR3: CASNGGATGELFF. The CDR3 DNA is TGTGCCAGCAATGGGGGTGCCACCGGGGAGCTGTTTTTT.